This TCR beta chain is from a study of blood T cells in healthy people across ages. Next came a second PCR, run for roughly 6 to 11 cycles, which used a sample-barcoded 5' primer along with a J-beta primer mix. Using its own MiXCR run on the 5' RACE reads, TCRdb lists one record per CDR3 protein. The sample carries about 780,000 distinct CDR3 sequences, 35% to 60% recorded once. V gave up 0 bases and J gave up 6 bases, with 21 bases separating them. Germline CDR1 reads SGHRS; CDR2 reads YFSETQ. There are 17 residues in the CDR3. J is TRBJ1-2 and V is TRBV5-1; D perhaps matches TRBD1 (5 bases). This sequence was found in a man aged 80 or over in good health. The sample comprised blood. This chain's CDR3 is CASSLDGHGDVGHGYTF. As DNA, the CDR3 is TGCGCCAGCAGCTTGGATGGACATGGGGACGTTGGTCATGGCTACACCTTC.